The rows below give T cell receptor beta chains drawn from one sample of a study of Ad26.COV2.S vaccination and SARS-CoV-2 variants. The method was immunoSEQ multiplex PCR; TCRdb's version includes in-frame clones alone and lacks a portion of them. The sample includes 410,000 or so clones, over 80% of them seen just once. The source was peripheral blood, collected in a trial of Ad26.COV2.S vaccine versus placebo. The source of these receptors is a person aged 18-60 years who received the Ad26.COV2.S COVID-19 vaccine or a placebo. CDR3s include the opening cysteine and the closing phenylalanine or tryptophan. The D gene is left open where the match is weak. A row's size may be missing; if present it is once, few, many or a size class.

V gene,D gene,J gene,clone size,CDR3 protein,CDR3 DNA
TRBV18,-,TRBJ2-2,-,CASSPITAASTGELFF,TGTGCCAGCTCACCAATAACGGCAGCCAGCACCGGGGAGCTGTTTTTT
TRBV27,TRBD2,TRBJ2-7,-,CASSTGTSEYEQYF,TGTGCCAGCAGTACCGGGACTAGCGAATACGAGCAGTACTTC
TRBV12-3/TRBV12-4,-,TRBJ2-7,-,CASSNLGTYEQYF,TGTGCCAGCAGCAACCTAGGCACCTACGAGCAGTACTTC
TRBV5-4,TRBD2,TRBJ2-7,-,CASSLGLAGLDHEQYF,TGTGCCAGCAGCTTGGGTCTAGCGGGCCTCGACCACGAGCAGTACTTC
TRBV19,TRBD2,TRBJ2-1,once,CASSILLAGAVEQFF,TGTGCCAGTAGTATTCTGCTAGCGGGGGCGGTTGAGCAGTTCTTC
TRBV7-2,-,TRBJ2-6,-,CASSLAPGRVSGANVLTF,TGTGCCAGCAGCTTAGCGCCGGGCAGGGTTTCTGGGGCCAACGTCCTGACTTTC
TRBV7-9,-,TRBJ1-5,-,CASSLGVNSNQPQHF,TGTGCCAGCAGCTTGGGGGTTAATAGCAATCAGCCCCAGCATTTT
TRBV10-2,TRBD1,TRBJ2-7,-,CASSGTGDYEQYF,TGCGCCAGCAGTGGGACAGGGGACTACGAGCAGTACTTC
TRBV28,-,TRBJ2-3,-,CASSSPRLTGTDTQYF,TGTGCCAGCAGTTCCCCACGATTGACAGGCACAGATACGCAGTATTTT
TRBV4-3,TRBD1,TRBJ1-5,once,CASSSDRGHNQPQHF,TGCGCCAGCAGCAGCGACAGGGGTCACAATCAGCCCCAGCATTTT
TRBV2,TRBD2,TRBJ2-1,-,CASSDTSPLAGGRYEQFF,TGTGCCAGCAGTGATACCTCCCCACTAGCGGGGGGGAGGTATGAGCAGTTCTTC
TRBV5-1,-,TRBJ2-3,-,CASSTIIDTQYF,TGCGCCAGCAGCACTATAATAGATACGCAGTATTTT
TRBV28,-,TRBJ2-2,-,CASSLWNGELFF,TGTGCCAGCAGTTTATGGAACGGGGAGCTGTTTTTT
TRBV7-9,TRBD1,TRBJ1-6,-,CASSLGDRGNSPLHF,TGTGCCAGCAGCTTAGGGGACAGGGGAAATTCACCCCTCCACTTT
TRBV6-2/TRBV6-3,-,TRBJ2-3,-,CASSYARTPSTDTQYF,TGTGCCAGCAGTTACGCGAGGACTCCGAGCACAGATACGCAGTATTTT
TRBV7-2,TRBD1,TRBJ1-1,-,CASSFGQGTNTEAFF,TGTGCCAGCAGCTTCGGACAGGGGACGAACACTGAAGCTTTCTTT
TRBV29-1,-,TRBJ2-3,-,CSVERWGGTDTQYF,TGCAGCGTCGAGAGGTGGGGGGGCACAGATACGCAGTATTTT
TRBV10-3,-,TRBJ1-2,-,CATVGYRKNGYTF,TGTGCCACCGTAGGGTACAGAAAAAATGGCTACACCTTC
TRBV5-4,-,TRBJ2-3,-,CASSPSSFPGDTQYF,TGTGCCAGCAGCCCGAGTTCGTTCCCTGGTGATACGCAGTATTTT
TRBV11-2,-,TRBJ2-2,-,CASSGSNYRRGGPTGELFF,TGTGCCAGCAGCGGCAGCAATTATAGGAGGGGGGGGCCCACCGGGGAGCTGTTTTTT
TRBV11-2,TRBD2,TRBJ2-1,-,CASSLDRTSGDEQFF,TGTGCCAGCAGCTTAGATAGGACTAGCGGGGACGAGCAGTTCTTC
TRBV27,-,TRBJ1-1,-,CASTFSRVMNTEAFF,TGTGCCAGCACTTTCAGCAGGGTGATGAACACTGAAGCTTTCTTT
TRBV12-3/TRBV12-4,-,TRBJ1-2,-,CASSPRRAYGYTF,TGTGCCAGCAGTCCCCGCCGGGCGTATGGCTACACCTTC
TRBV6-6,-,TRBJ1-4,-,CASSRPARAGTNEKLFF,TGTGCCAGCAGTCGCCCCGCCAGGGCTGGAACTAATGAAAAACTGTTTTTT
TRBV28,-,TRBJ1-4,-,CASSFRNSGAVSEKLFF,TGTGCCAGCAGTTTTCGCAACTCAGGAGCCGTCAGCGAAAAACTGTTTTTT
TRBV12-5,TRBD2,TRBJ2-1,-,CASGLILAGGYNEQFF,TGTGCTAGTGGTTTGATACTAGCGGGGGGCTACAATGAGCAGTTCTTC
TRBV18,-,TRBJ1-5,once,CASSPQSNQPQHF,TGTGCCAGCTCACCGCAGAGCAATCAGCCCCAGCATTTT
TRBV7-8,TRBD2,TRBJ2-1,-,CASSPRGLADYNEQFF,TGTGCCAGCAGCCCACGGGGACTAGCGGACTACAATGAGCAGTTCTTC
TRBV7-9,-,TRBJ1-6,-,CASSLVSEDSPLHF,TGTGCCAGCAGCTTAGTTAGCGAGGATTCACCCCTCCACTTT
TRBV5-1,TRBD2,TRBJ2-3,-,CASSLAGGRTDTQYF,TGCGCCAGCAGCTTAGCGGGGGGAAGGACAGATACGCAGTATTTT
TRBV4-3,-,TRBJ1-2,-,CASSQGRQGSYTF,TGCGCCAGCAGCCAAGGACGGCAGGGAAGCTACACCTTC
TRBV4-3,-,TRBJ2-5,-,CASSQYSRQETQYF,TGCGCCAGCAGCCAATACAGTCGCCAAGAGACCCAGTACTTC